One sample yielded the 27 T cell receptor beta chains listed below, sequenced in a study of CD8+CD57+ T cells in acquired aplastic anemia. Genomic DNA provided the template from which TCR beta VDJ and CDR3 profiles were obtained. TCRdb processed the reads anew with MiXCR; each CDR3 protein has one entry. Counted here are 150,000 to 200,000 distinct CDR3 sequences, around 52% occurring once; the ten biggest clones make up about 31%. Patients included in sequencing had previously demonstrated CD8+CD57+ cell expansion by flow cytometry. Input material: sorted CD4+, CD8+, or CD8+CD57+ T cells (not recorded which) from PBMCs. All receptors derive from a human donor with aplastic anemia.

This sequence joins TRBV7-2 and TRBJ2-1; perhaps TRBD1 as D (6 bases). This CDR3 has 14 amino acids. The germline V gene encodes CDR1 SGHTA and CDR2 FQGNSA. The V end was cut by 10 bases, the J end by 1 base, with 14 bases between. The CDR3 region is CATRQGLSYNEQFF. The CDR3 DNA reads as TGTGCCACCAGGCAGGGGCTGTCCTACAATGAGCAGTTCTTC.

The chain joins TRBV7-2 to TRBJ1-2; TRBD1 matches 7 bases. CDR1 and CDR2 (germline): SGHTA, FQGNSA. CDR3 length: 13 amino acids. V shed 5 bases, J shed 3 bases, and the junction held 3 bases outside the gene matches. DNA of the CDR3: TGTGCCAGCAGCCAAGACAGGGACTATGGCTACACCTTC. It specifies CASSQDRDYGYTF.

This clonotype was counted many times. This CDR3 reads CASSLVSWGRNTEAFF. The CDR3 nucleotides read TGTGCCAGCAGTTTAGTATCCTGGGGCCGGAACACTGAAGCTTTCTTT. V and J are TRBV12-3 or TRBV12-4 and TRBJ1-1; D possibly corresponds to TRBD1 (5 bases). This CDR3 is 16 amino acids long. The V and J ends lost 1 base and 1 base respectively, with 13 bases between them.

The chain uses TRBV13 and TRBJ2-3; 10 nucleotides agree with TRBD2. Germline CDR1 PRHDT, CDR2 FYEKMQ (reference sequence). The CDR3 has 17 residues. J was trimmed by 1 base and V by 1 base; bases with no gene match: 5. DNA of the CDR3: TGTGCCAGCAGCTTAGTAGTGGGGACTAGCGGCACAGATACGCAGTATTTT. Translating it yields CASSLVVGTSGTDTQYF.

This clonotype has only one observation. The CDR3 DNA sequence: TGTGCCAGCAGCTTAGGCGAGGGCCCCCAAGAGACCCAGTACTTC. It specifies CASSLGEGPQETQYF. The chain has TRBV7-2 and TRBJ2-5; maybe TRBD2 (5 bases). Trimming removed 1 base at V and 1 base at J, with 10 bases between. This CDR3 has 15 amino acids. Germline values: CDR1 SGHTA, CDR2 FQGNSA.

Many counts were recorded for this clonotype. The chain uses TRBV19 and TRBJ2-7, with TRBD1 identical over 9 bases. Germline lookup yields CDR1 LNHDA and CDR2 SQIVND (reference sequence). V gave up 1 base and J gave up 4 bases; unmatched junction bases: 5. The CDR3 is 15 residues long. CDR3 DNA sequence: TGTGCCAGTAGTATAGCCCCGGGACAGGGATACGAGCAGTACTTC. Protein sequence: CASSIAPGQGYEQYF. Full variable domain (rest looked up from reference TRBV19 and TRBJ2-7): DGGITQSPKYLFRKEGQNVTLSCEQNLNHDAMYWYRQDPGQGLRLIYYSQIVNDFQKGDIAEGYSVSREKKESFPLTVTSAQKNPTAFYLCASSIAPGQGYEQYFGPGTRLTVT.

This clonotype has ten or more counts. The J gene is TRBJ1-2, the V gene TRBV7-8; 7 bases align to TRBD1. This CDR3 has 15 amino acids. The V gene's germline CDR1 is SGHVS and CDR2 FQNEAQ. V lost 4 bases, J lost 5 bases, and 10 bases stayed unmatched. In nucleotides, the CDR3 is TGTGCCAGCAGCTCTGGACAGGCCGCCCTTTATGGCTACACCTTC. It yields the protein CASSSGQAALYGYTF.

This clonotype has at least ten counts. The rearrangement joins TRBV10-3 to TRBJ2-5; possibly TRBD2 for D (5 bases). V lost 3 bases and J lost 4, with 15 bases in between. CDR3 length: 15 amino acids. Germline values: CDR1 ENHRY, CDR2 SYGVKD. The CDR3: CAISEVFAGSETQYF. In DNA form, the CDR3 reads TGTGCCATCAGTGAAGTATTTGCGGGCTCAGAGACCCAGTACTTC.

There are many counts of this clonotype. J is TRBJ1-1 and V is TRBV10-2, with D maybe TRBD1 (6 bases). The V gene lost 3 bases and the J gene lost 9 bases, with 11 bases spanning the gap. Germline CDR1 reads WSHSY; CDR2 reads SAAADI. The CDR3 consists of 12 residues. CDR3 region: CASSDPRGQAFF. Written as DNA, the CDR3 is TGCGCCAGCAGTGACCCCAGGGGTCAAGCTTTCTTT.

The gene calls are TRBV15 and TRBJ1-2; D not certain. Trimming took 6 bases from V and 2 from J, leaving 13 bases between them. Germline CDR1 LNHNV, CDR2 YYDKDF (reference sequence). The CDR3 is 14 residues long. CDR3: CATRTRGGNYGYTF. In DNA form, the CDR3 reads TGTGCCACCAGAACCCGGGGAGGGAACTATGGCTACACCTTC.

This clonotype came up many times. The rearrangement uses TRBV10-3 and TRBJ2-7; D call uncertain. With 0 bases removed from V and 3 bases from J, the gap between germline ends came to 9 bases. The germline V gene has CDR1 ENHRY and CDR2 SYGVKD. The CDR3 loop spans 14 amino acids. The CDR3 DNA reads as TGTGCCATCAGTGAGTCCGGCAGAGACTACGAGCAGTACTTC. Translated: CAISESGRDYEQYF.

This clonotype has a count of ten or more. This chain joins TRBV24-1 and TRBJ2-2; 9 nucleotides agree with TRBD1. Germline-derived CDR1 and CDR2 are KGHDR and SFDVKD. This CDR3 is built from 17 residues. The V and J ends lost 3 bases and 0 bases, in that order; junction bases with no gene match: 4. The CDR3 nucleotides are TGTGCCACCAGTGATCTAAGGACAGGGGCGAACACCGGGGAGCTGTTTTTT. Translating gives CATSDLRTGANTGELFF.

This chain joins TRBV7-2 and TRBJ2-1, with D unclear. Trimming took off 5 bases at V and 10 bases at J, with 12 bases between the two ends. The CDR3 has 12 amino acids. Germline CDR1 and CDR2: SGHTA and FQGNSA. Here the CDR3 reads CASSPPFLEQFF. For the CDR3, the DNA is TGTGCCAGCAGCCCGCCGTTCCTCGAGCAGTTCTTC.

This rearrangement joins TRBV20-1 to TRBJ1-1; 8 positions agree with TRBD1. J lost 2 bases, V lost 0 bases, and 5 bases had no gene match. The CDR3 consists of 15 residues. The germline CDR1 and CDR2 sequences are DFQATT and SNEGSKA (reference sequence). The CDR3 sequence is CSARELGQGNTEAFF. As DNA, the CDR3 is TGCAGTGCTAGAGAGCTAGGACAGGGAAACACTGAAGCTTTCTTT.

This clonotype was observed at least ten times. The chain links TRBV19 to TRBJ2-1; the match to TRBD2 covers 10 bases. Germline V gene lookup returns CDR1 LNHDA and CDR2 SQIVND (reference sequence). The CDR3 covers 16 residues. V trimming: 7 bases; J trimming: 9 bases; junction bases outside the gene matches: 15. In DNA, the CDR3 is TGTGCCAGTATCGGTTGGGGGCTAGCGGGAGTTAGTGAGCAGTTCTTC. Encoded protein: CASIGWGLAGVSEQFF.

The chain is built from TRBV2 and TRBJ1-1; D unclear. Trimming pared 7 bases from V and 1 base from J, leaving 7 bases between. CDR1 SNHLY and CDR2 FYNNEI come from the germline V gene. This CDR3 comprises 12 residues. In nucleotides, the CDR3 is TGTGCCAGCATAGCCCAGAACACTGAAGCTTTCTTT. Protein product: CASIAQNTEAFF.

This clonotype appeared many times. The chain is built from TRBV6-4 and TRBJ1-1; TRBD1 might be the D (5 bases). Per the germline V gene, CDR1 is MRHNA and CDR2 is SNTAGT. The CDR3 is 11 amino acids. V lost 10 bases, J lost 10 bases, and 16 bases lay in between. For the CDR3, the DNA is TGTGCCACCCCGGGGGGAGGGGTAGCTTTCTTT. Translation gives CATPGGGVAFF.

In its sample, this clonotype was seen many times. CDR3 DNA: TGCGCCAGCAGCCCAGGGGGAACAGGGGAAGCTTTCTTT. It codes for CASSPGGTGEAFF. V usage is TRBV5-1 and J usage is TRBJ1-1; 7 bases map to TRBD1. CDR1 is SGHRS and CDR2 is YFSETQ in the germline V gene. J gave up 8 bases and V 4 bases, and 8 bases lay outside the gene matches. This CDR3 is 13 amino acids long.

This clonotype was found many times. The chain combines TRBV6-1 with TRBJ2-5; TRBD2 aligns across 13 bases. Germline trimming cut 6 bases from V and 5 bases from J; bases unmatched to any gene: 9. CDR1 is MNHNS and CDR2 is SASEGT in the germline V gene. The CDR3 spans 16 residues. CDR3 sequence: CASRLLAGGPWETQYF. CDR3 in DNA: TGTGCCAGCAGACTACTAGCGGGAGGGCCGTGGGAGACCCAGTACTTC.

V is TRBV7-2 and J is TRBJ2-5; D not certain. V shed 5 bases and J shed 0 bases, with 10 bases lying between them. The V gene's germline CDR1 is SGHTA and CDR2 FQGNSA. The CDR3 contains 14 residues. This chain's CDR3 is CASSPGRNQETQYF. The CDR3 DNA reads TGTGCCAGCAGCCCCGGACGGAACCAAGAGACCCAGTACTTC.

This clonotype was observed once. This chain connects TRBV29-1 to TRBJ1-3, with D uncertain. The CDR3 has 15 residues. Deletions cut 4 bases from V and 0 bases from J, with 13 bases between. CDR1 and CDR2 (germline): SQVTM, ANQGSEA. The CDR3 DNA reads as TGCAGCGTTGTGGAAGGTGCAAGCTCTGGAAACACCATATATTTT. It translates to CSVVEGASSGNTIYF.

This clonotype has ten or more counts. This chain links TRBV7-9 with TRBJ1-1; the D is unclear. The germline CDR1 and CDR2 sequences are SEHNR and FQNEAQ (reference sequence). This CDR3 has 14 residues. Trimming stripped 1 base from V and 1 base from J, with 7 bases between. The CDR3 DNA reads TGTGCCAGCAGCTTAGGGACGGGGAACACTGAAGCTTTCTTT. Translating gives CASSLGTGNTEAFF. The whole variable domain, filled in from reference TRBV7-9 and TRBJ1-1, reads DTGVSQNPRHKITKRGQNVTFRCDPISEHNRLYWYRQTLGQGPEFLTYFQNEAQLEKSRLLSDRFSAERPKGSFSTLEIQRTEQGDSAMYLCASSLGTGNTEAFFGQGTRLTVV.

The chain has TRBV9 and TRBJ1-1; D is unclear. The CDR3 is made up of 10 amino acids. In germline, CDR1 is SGDLS, CDR2 YYNGEE. V was clipped by 4 bases and J by 10 bases, with 8 bases between them. The CDR3 nucleotides read TGTGCCAGCAGCTCGAAAGGAGCTTTCTTT. Translating gives CASSSKGAFF. Looking up the rest from reference TRBV9 and TRBJ1-1 gives the full variable domain: DSGVTQTPKHLITATGQRVTLRCSPRSGDLSVYWYQQSLDQGLQFLIQYYNGEERAKGNILERFSAQQFPDLHSELNLSSLELGDSALYFCASSSKGAFFGQGTRLTVV.

This clonotype has a handful of counts. The chain couples TRBV11-1 to TRBJ2-1, with 14 bases that match TRBD2. From germline, CDR1 is SGHAT and CDR2 FQDESV (reference sequence). The junction had 2 bases not matched to a gene; V was cut back by 5 bases and J by 5 bases. The CDR3 length is 15 residues. CDR3 coding DNA: TGTGCCAGCAGCCAGACTAGCGGGAGGGACAATGAGCAGTTCTTC. Protein product: CASSQTSGRDNEQFF.

In the case of this clonotype: The conserved phenylalanine or tryptophan is not found at the CDR3 terminus, so this likely reflects a read error. The rearrangement joins TRBV2 to TRBJ1-1, with unresolved D. The V gene's germline CDR1 is SNHLY and CDR2 FYNNEI. The CDR3 runs 13 residues. The CDR3 loop reads CASSEPHSTEAFI. CDR3 in DNA: TGCGCCAGCAGTGAACCCCATAGCACTGAAGCTTTCATT.

The rearrangement joins TRBV10-1 to TRBJ1-2; D remains unclear. Trimming took 3 bases from V and 7 from J, leaving 9 bases between them. CDR1 is WNHNN and CDR2 is SYGVQD in the germline V gene (reference sequence). The CDR3 runs to 12 residues. The CDR3 loop is CASSENRIGYTF. The CDR3 nucleotides are TGCGCCAGCAGTGAAAATCGAATTGGCTACACCTTC.

This rearrangement joins TRBV7-9 to TRBJ2-7; no firm D call. CDR3 size: 13 residues. Per the germline V gene, CDR1 is SEHNR and CDR2 is FQNEAQ (reference sequence). The V end was cut by 10 bases, the J end by 3 bases, with 16 bases between. In DNA, the CDR3 is TGTGCCAACTTGGAGCCGCAGCTCTACGAGCAGTACTTC. Protein product: CANLEPQLYEQYF.